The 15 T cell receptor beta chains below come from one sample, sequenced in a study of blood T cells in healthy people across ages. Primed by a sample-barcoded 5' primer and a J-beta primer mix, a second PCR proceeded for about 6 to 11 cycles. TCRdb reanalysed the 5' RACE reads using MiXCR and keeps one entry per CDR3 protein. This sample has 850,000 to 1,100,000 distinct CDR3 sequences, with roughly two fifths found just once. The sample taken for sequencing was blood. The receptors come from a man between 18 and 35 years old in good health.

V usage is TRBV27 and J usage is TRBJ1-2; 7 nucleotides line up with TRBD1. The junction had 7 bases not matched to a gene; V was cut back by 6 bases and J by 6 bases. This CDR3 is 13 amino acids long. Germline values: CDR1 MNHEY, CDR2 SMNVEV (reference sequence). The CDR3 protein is CASRPETGDGYTF. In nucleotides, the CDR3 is TGTGCCAGCAGACCCGAAACAGGGGATGGCTACACCTTC.

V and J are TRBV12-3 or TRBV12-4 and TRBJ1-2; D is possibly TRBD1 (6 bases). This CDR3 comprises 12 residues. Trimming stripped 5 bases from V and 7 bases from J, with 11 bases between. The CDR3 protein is CASSDTGRGYTF. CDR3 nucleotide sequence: TGTGCCAGCAGTGATACAGGGCGTGGCTACACCTTC.

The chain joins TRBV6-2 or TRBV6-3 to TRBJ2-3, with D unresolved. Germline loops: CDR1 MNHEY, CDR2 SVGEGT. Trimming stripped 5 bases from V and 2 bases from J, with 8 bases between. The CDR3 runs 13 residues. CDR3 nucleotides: TGTGCCAGCAGTGATCCTGACACAGATACGCAGTATTTT. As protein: CASSDPDTDTQYF.

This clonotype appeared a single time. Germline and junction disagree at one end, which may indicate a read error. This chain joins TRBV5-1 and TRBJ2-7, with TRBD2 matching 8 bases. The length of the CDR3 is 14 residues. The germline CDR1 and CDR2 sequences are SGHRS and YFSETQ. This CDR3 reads CASSHGTSPYEQYF. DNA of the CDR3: TGCGCCAGCAGCCACGGGACTAGTCCCTATGAGCAGTACTTC.

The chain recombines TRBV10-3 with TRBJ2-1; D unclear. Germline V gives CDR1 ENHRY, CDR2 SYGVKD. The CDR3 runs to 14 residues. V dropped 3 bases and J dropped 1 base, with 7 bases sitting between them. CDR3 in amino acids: CAISDRLSYNEQFF. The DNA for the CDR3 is TGTGCCATCAGTGACAGATTGTCCTACAATGAGCAGTTCTTC.

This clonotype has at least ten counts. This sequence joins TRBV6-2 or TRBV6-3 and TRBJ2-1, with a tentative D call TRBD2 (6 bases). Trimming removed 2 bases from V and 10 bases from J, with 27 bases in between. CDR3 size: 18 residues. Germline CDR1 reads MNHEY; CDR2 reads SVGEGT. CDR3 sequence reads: CASSYGRVGTWPNEEQFF. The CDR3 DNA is TGTGCCAGCAGTTACGGCAGAGTTGGGACTTGGCCCAACGAGGAGCAGTTCTTC.

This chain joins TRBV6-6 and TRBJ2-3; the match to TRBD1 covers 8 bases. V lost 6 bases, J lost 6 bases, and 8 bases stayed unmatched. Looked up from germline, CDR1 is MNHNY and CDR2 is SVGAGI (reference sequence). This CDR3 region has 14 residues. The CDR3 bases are TGTGCCAGCAGAAAAACAGGGGGGCCGGATACGCAGTATTTT. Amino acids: CASRKTGGPDTQYF.

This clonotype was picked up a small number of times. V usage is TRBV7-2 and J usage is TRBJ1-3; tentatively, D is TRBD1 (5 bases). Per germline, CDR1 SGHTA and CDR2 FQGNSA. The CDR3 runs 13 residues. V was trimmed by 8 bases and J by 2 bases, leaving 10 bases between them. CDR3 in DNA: TGTGCCAGCGGAAAGGGGACTGGAAACACCATATATTTT. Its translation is CASGKGTGNTIYF.

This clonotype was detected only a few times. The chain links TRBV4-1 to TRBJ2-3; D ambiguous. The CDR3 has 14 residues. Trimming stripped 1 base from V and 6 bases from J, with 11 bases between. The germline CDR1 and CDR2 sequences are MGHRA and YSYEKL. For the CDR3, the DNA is TGCGCCAGCAGCCAAGGCCCAGAGAGGGATACGCAGTATTTT. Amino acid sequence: CASSQGPERDTQYF.

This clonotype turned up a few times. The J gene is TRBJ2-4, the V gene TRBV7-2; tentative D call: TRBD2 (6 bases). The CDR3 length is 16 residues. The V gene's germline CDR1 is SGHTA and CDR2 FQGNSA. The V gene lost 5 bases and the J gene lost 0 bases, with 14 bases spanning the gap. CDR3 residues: CASSPSSELAKNIQYF. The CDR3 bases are TGTGCCAGCAGCCCCTCTAGCGAACTAGCCAAAAACATTCAGTACTTC.

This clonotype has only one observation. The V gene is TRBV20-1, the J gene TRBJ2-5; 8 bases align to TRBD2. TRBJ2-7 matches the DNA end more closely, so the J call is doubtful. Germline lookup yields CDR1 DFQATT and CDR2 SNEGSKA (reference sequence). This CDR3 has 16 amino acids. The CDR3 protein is CSAREKSGTSRHEQYF. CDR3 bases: TGCAGTGCTAGAGAAAAGTCCGGGACTAGTCGCCACGAGCAGTACTTC.

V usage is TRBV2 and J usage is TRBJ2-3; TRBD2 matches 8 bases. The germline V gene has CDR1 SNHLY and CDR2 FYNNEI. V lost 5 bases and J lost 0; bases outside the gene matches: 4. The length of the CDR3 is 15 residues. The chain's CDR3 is CASSRGLVSTDTQYF. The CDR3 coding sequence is TGTGCCAGCAGTCGGGGACTAGTAAGCACAGATACGCAGTATTTT.

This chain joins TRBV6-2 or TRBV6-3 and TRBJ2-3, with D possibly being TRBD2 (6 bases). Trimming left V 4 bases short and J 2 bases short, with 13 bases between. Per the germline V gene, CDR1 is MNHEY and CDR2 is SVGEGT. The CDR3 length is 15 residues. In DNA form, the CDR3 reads TGTGCCAGCAGTTTCCGGGACTCCCTCACAGATACGCAGTATTTT. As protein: CASSFRDSLTDTQYF.

The CDR3 DNA is TGTGCCACCAGTGATAGCCAGGGGGAACCAGATACGCAGTATTTT. Protein product: CATSDSQGEPDTQYF. This chain uses TRBV24-1 with TRBJ2-3; 7 bases are a match to TRBD1. The germline V gene encodes CDR1 KGHDR and CDR2 SFDVKD. With 3 bases clipped from V and 4 bases from J, the junction kept 6 bases outside the gene matches. The CDR3 has 15 residues.

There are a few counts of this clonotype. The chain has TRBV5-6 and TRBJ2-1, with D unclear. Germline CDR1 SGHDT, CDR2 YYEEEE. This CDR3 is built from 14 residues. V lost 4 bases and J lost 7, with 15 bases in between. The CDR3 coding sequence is TGTGCCAGCAGCCTGCCTGAGTCTCGGAATGAGCAGTTCTTC. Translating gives CASSLPESRNEQFF.